Below, 7 T cell receptor beta chains from the same sample are listed, as sequenced in a study of T-cell memory formation after mild COVID-19. TCRdb reprocessed the 5' RACE reads with MiXCR, giving one entry per CDR3 protein. The repertoire has around 320,000 distinct CDR3 sequences, roughly a fifth of them found once; the top ten carry more than 20%. Sequencing input: PBMCs or a T cell subset sorted from them (not recorded which). The receptors shown here come from a man aged 18 to 29 who had mild COVID-19 (a few samples of this study predate the infection). Cell type and time point are not known.

The rearrangement uses TRBV12-3 or TRBV12-4 and TRBJ2-7; 7 positions match TRBD1. The CDR3 totals 15 residues. V lost 6 bases and J lost 3; bases outside the gene matches: 11. Here the CDR3 reads CASRSGTVRNYEQYF. The DNA for the CDR3 is TGTGCCAGCAGATCCGGGACAGTCCGTAACTACGAGCAGTACTTC.

The V call is TRBV10-3, the J call TRBJ2-1; D is ambiguous. The ends were cut back, 8 bases at V and 3 bases at J, with 8 bases in the middle. Germline CDR1 ENHRY, CDR2 SYGVKD. CDR3 length equals 12 residues. As DNA, the CDR3 is TGTGCCATCGGCGACAACTACAATGAGCAGTTCTTC. Residues: CAIGDNYNEQFF.

In this sample, this clonotype turned up a few times. This rearrangement joins TRBV28 to TRBJ2-6, with 8 positions matching TRBD1. Germline V CDR1 and CDR2: MDHEN, SYDVKM. This CDR3 spans 15 amino acids. The V and J ends lost 5 bases and 4 bases, in that order; junction bases with no gene match: 4. The CDR3 protein is CASSRRGLGANVLTF. The DNA for the CDR3 is TGTGCCAGCAGTCGCAGGGGGCTGGGGGCCAACGTCCTGACTTTC.

This clonotype occurred a few times. V gene TRBV6-6 combines with J gene TRBJ2-2; D unresolved. Germline V lookup: CDR1 MNHNY, CDR2 SVGAGI (reference sequence). The length of the CDR3 is 15 residues. V was shortened by 8 bases and J by 2 bases, with 15 bases between the two germline ends. CDR3 amino acids: CASLPYGDNTGELFF. The DNA for the CDR3 is TGTGCCAGCCTTCCTTACGGAGATAACACCGGGGAGCTGTTTTTT.

This clonotype showed up just a few times. One end of the junction fails to match germline, which may point to a read error. The J gene is TRBJ1-1, the V gene TRBV20-1; maybe TRBD1 (5 bases). The CDR3 consists of 13 residues. Germline CDR1 is DFQATT and CDR2 is SNEGSKA (reference sequence). CDR3: CSARDRVSGPQVF. The CDR3 bases are TGCAGTGCTCGGGATCGAGTGTCGGGGCCACAGGTTTTT.

This clonotype was counted between two and nine times. The chain combines TRBV4-3 with TRBJ2-5; D gene uncertain. The CDR3 length is 15 residues. Germline V gene data show CDR1 as LGHNA and CDR2 as YSLEER. Trimming cost V 0 bases and J 5 bases, with 13 bases left between them. The CDR3 loop reads CASSQETRIWETQYF. In nucleotides, the CDR3 is TGCGCCAGCAGCCAAGAGACCAGAATCTGGGAGACCCAGTACTTC.

This chain links TRBV5-1 with TRBJ1-1; perhaps TRBD1 as D (6 bases). V was cut by 3 bases and J by 2 bases, with 14 bases left in between. From germline, CDR1 is SGHRS and CDR2 YFSETQ. The CDR3 totals 15 residues. CDR3 residues: CASSSGAGENTEAFF. The CDR3 DNA reads as TGCGCCAGCAGCTCAGGGGCGGGTGAAAACACTGAAGCTTTCTTT. Full variable domain (missing parts from reference TRBV5-1 and TRBJ1-1): KAGVTQTPRYLIKTRGQQVTLSCSPISGHRSVSWYQQTPGQGLQFLFEYFSETQRNKGNFPGRFSGRQFSNSRSEMNVSTLELGDSALYLCASSSGAGENTEAFFGQGTRLTVV.